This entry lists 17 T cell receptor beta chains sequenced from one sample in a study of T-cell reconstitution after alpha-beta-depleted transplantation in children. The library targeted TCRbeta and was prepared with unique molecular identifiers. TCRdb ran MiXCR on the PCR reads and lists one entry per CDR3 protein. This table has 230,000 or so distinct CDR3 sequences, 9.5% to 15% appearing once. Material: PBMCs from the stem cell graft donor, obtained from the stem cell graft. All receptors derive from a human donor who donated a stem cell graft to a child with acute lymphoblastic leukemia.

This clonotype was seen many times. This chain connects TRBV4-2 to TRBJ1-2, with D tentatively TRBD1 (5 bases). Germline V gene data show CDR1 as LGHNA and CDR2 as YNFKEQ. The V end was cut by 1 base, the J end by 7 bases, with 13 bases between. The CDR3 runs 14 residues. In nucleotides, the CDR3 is TGTGCCAGCAGCCAAGTGACAGAGGAAGGTGGCTACACCTTC. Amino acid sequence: CASSQVTEEGGYTF.

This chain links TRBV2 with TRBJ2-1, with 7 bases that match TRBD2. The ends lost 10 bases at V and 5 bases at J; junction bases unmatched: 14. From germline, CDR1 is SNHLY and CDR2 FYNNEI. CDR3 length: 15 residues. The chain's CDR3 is CATLLAVRNDNEQFF. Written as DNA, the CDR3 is TGTGCCACCCTGCTAGCGGTTAGAAACGACAATGAGCAGTTCTTC.

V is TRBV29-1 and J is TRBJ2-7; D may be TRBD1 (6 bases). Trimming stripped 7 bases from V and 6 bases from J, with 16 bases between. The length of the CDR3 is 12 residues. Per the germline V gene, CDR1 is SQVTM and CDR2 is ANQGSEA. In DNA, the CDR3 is TGCAGCGCCCTACAGGGTAGAGGCGAGCAGTACTTC. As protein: CSALQGRGEQYF.

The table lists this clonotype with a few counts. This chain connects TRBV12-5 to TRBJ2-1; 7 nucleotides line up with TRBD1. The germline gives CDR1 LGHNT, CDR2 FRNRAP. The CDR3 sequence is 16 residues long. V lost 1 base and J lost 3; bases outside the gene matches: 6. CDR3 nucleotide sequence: TGTGCTAGTGGTTTGGGAGGGGGACAGTTCTACAATGAGCAGTTCTTC. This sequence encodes CASGLGGGQFYNEQFF.

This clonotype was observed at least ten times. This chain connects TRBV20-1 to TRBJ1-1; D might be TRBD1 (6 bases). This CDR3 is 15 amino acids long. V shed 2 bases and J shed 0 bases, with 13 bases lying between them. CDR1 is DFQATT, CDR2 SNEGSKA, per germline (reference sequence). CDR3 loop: CSARPSRGMNTEAFF. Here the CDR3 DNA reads TGCAGTGCTAGACCTTCGAGGGGGATGAACACTGAAGCTTTCTTT.

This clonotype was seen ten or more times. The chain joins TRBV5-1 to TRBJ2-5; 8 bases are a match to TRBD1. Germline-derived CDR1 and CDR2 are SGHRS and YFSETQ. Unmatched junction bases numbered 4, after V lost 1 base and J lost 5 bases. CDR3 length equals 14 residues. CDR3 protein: CASSLQGASETQYF. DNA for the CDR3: TGCGCCAGCAGCTTGCAGGGGGCTAGCGAGACCCAGTACTTC.

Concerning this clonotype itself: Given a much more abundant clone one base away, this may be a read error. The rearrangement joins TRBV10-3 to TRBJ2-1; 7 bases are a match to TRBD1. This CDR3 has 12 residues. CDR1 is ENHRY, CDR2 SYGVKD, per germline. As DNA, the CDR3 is TGTTCCATCAGTGACAGGGCGAATGAGCAGTTCTTC. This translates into CSISDRANEQFF.

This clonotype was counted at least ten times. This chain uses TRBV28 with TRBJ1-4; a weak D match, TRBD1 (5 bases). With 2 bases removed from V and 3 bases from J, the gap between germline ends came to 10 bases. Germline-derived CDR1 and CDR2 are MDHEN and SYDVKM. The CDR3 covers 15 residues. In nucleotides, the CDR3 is TGTGCCAGCAGTTTACCCACAGGCCCTAATGAAAAACTGTTTTTT. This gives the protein CASSLPTGPNEKLFF.

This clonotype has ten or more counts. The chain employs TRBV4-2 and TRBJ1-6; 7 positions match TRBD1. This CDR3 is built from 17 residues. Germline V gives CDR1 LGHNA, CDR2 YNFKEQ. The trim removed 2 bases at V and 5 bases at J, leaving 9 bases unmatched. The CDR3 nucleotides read TGTGCCAGCAGCCAACCTTCATACGGGACAGATAATTCACCCCTCCACTTT. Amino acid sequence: CASSQPSYGTDNSPLHF.

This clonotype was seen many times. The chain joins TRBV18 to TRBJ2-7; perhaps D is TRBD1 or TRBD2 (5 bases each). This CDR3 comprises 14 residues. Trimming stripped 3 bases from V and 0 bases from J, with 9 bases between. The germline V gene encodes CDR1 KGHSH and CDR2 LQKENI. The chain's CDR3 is CASSPGGVSYEQYF. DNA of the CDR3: TGTGCCAGCTCACCTGGGGGAGTCTCCTACGAGCAGTACTTC.

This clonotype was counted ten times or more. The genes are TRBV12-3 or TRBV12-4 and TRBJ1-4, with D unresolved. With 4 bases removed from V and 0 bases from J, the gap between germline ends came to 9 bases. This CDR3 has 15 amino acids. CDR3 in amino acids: CASSSRGSTNEKLFF. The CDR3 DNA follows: TGTGCCAGCAGTTCCCGGGGATCAACTAATGAAAAACTGTTTTTT.

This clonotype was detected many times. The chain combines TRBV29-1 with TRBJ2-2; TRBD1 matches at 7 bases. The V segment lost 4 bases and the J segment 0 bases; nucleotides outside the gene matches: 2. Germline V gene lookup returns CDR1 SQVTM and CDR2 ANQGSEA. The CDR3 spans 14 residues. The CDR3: CSVGGQPNTGELFF. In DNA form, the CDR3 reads TGCAGCGTTGGGGGACAGCCGAACACCGGGGAGCTGTTTTTT.

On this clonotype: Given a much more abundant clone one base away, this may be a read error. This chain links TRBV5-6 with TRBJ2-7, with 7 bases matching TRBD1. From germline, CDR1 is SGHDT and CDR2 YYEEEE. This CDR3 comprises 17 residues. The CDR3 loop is CAGSLSSDRTYSYEQYF. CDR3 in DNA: TGTGCCGGCAGCTTGAGTTCGGACAGGACTTACTCCTACGAGCAGTACTTC.

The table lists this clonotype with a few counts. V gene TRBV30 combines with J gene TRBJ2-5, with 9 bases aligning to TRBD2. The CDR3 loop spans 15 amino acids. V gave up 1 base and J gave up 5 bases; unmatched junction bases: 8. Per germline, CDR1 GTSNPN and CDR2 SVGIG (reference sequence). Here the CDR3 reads CAWSAPGSGGETQYF. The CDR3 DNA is TGTGCCTGGAGTGCCCCCGGTAGCGGGGGTGAGACCCAGTACTTC.

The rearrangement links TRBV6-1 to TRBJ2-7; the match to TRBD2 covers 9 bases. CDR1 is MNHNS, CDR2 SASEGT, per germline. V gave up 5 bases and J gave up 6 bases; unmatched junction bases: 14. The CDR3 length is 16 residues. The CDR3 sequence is CASSQTPGLATTEQYF. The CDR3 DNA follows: TGTGCCAGCAGTCAAACACCGGGACTAGCTACTACCGAGCAGTACTTC.

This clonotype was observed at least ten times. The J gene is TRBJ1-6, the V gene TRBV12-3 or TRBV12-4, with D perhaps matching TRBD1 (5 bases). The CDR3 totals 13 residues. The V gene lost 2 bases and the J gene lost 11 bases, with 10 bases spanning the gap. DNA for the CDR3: TGTGCCAGCAGTTTAAAAGGGGTAACACCCCTCCACTTT. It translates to CASSLKGVTPLHF.

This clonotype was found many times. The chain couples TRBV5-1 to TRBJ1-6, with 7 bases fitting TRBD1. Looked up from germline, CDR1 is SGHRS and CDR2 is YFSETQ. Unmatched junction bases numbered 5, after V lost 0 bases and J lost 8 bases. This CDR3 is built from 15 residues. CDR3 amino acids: CASSLGQGGHSPLHF. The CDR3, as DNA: TGCGCCAGCAGCTTGGGACAGGGTGGCCATTCACCCCTCCACTTT.